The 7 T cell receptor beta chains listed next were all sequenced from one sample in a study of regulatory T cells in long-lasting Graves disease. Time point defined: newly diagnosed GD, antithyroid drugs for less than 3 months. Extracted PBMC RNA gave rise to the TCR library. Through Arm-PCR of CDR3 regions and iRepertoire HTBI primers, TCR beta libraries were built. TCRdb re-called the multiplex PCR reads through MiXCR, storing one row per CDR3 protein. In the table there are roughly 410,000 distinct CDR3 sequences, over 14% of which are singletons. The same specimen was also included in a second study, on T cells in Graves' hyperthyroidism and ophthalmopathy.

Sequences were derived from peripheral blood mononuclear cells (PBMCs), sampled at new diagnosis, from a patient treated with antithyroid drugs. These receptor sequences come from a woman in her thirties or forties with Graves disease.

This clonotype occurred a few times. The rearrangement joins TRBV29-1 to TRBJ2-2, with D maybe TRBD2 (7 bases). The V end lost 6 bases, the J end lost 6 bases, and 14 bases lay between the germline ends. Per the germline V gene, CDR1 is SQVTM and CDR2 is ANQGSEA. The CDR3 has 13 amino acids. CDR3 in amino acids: CSVVQGRAGELFF. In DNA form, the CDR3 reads TGCAGCGTCGTCCAGGGGAGGGCCGGGGAGCTGTTTTTT.

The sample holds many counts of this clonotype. CDR3 bases: TGTGCCAGCTCACCATGGAGCGTGACAACCTACGAGCAGTACTTC. Protein product: CASSPWSVTTYEQYF. This rearrangement joins TRBV18 to TRBJ2-7; D uncertain. Deletions cut 2 bases from V and 2 bases from J, with 13 bases between. Germline CDR1 and CDR2: KGHSH and LQKENI. The CDR3 length is 15 residues.

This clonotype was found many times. Here the CDR3 DNA reads TGTGCCAGTAGTGCAGGGAAGCCTGAAGCTTTCTTT. Translation: CASSAGKPEAFF. The chain carries TRBV19 and TRBJ1-1; D might be TRBD1 (5 bases). V was clipped by 5 bases and J by 6 bases, with 10 bases between them. Germline CDR1 reads LNHDA; CDR2 reads SQIVND (reference sequence). There are 12 residues in the CDR3. Drawing the rest from reference TRBV19 and TRBJ1-1, the complete variable domain is DGGITQSPKYLFRKEGQNVTLSCEQNLNHDAMYWYRQDPGQGLRLIYYSQIVNDFQKGDIAEGYSVSREKKESFPLTVTSAQKNPTAFYLCASSAGKPEAFFGQGTRLTVV.

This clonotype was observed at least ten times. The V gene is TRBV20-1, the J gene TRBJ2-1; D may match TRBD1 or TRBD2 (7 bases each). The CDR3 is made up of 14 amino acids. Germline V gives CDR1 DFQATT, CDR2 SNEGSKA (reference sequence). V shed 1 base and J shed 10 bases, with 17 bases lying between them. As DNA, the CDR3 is TGCAGTGCTAGAGGACAGGGTTGGGGGGGGGAGCAGTTCTTC. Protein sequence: CSARGQGWGGEQFF.

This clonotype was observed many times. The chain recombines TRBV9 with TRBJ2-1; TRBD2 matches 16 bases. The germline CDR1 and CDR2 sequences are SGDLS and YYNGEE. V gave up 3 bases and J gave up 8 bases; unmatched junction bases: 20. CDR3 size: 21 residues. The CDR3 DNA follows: TGTGCCAGCAGCGCAAGAACCGGGACTAGCGGGAGGGCCAGGTCGGTCGATGAGCAGTTCTTC. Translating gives CASSARTGTSGRARSVDEQFF.

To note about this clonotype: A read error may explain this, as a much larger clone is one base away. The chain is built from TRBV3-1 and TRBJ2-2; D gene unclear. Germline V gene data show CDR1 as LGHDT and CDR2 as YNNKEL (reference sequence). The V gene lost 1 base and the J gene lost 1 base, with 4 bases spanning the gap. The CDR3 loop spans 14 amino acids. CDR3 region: CASSQGGNTGELFF. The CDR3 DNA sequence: TGTGCCAGCAGCCAAGGCGGGAACACCGGGGAGCTGTTTTTT.

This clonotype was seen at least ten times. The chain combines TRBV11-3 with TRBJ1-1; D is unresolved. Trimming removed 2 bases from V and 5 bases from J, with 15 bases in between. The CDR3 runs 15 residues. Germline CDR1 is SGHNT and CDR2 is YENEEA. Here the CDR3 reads CASSLFEVSRTEAFF. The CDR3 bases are TGTGCCAGCAGCTTATTTGAGGTCTCCCGAACTGAAGCTTTCTTT.